This T cell receptor (beta chain) was obtained from a study of T cells in narcolepsy. Study context: Donors had narcolepsy type 1 or type 2, or were healthy controls. Findings of the study overall: Autoreactive HCRT-specific and TRIB2-specific clonotypes were marked in same-patient CSF-versus-blood CD4+ comparisons. Autoreactive clone sequences were missing from some blood memory CD4+ repertoires.

Measured with immunoSEQ multiplex PCR; TCRdb has only the in-frame clones, and not every one. Among about 32,000 clones, 83% were seen once, and the ten largest hold 0.66%. With regard to this clone: Its antigen is currently unknown.

This TCR was sampled from a human donor in good health. The sample comprised memory (CD45RA-) CD4+ T cells from blood.

CDR3 sequence reads: CASSQANRDEKLFF. Written as DNA, the CDR3 is TGTGCCAGCAGCCAAGCGAACCGGGACGAAAAACTGTTTTTT. The chain is built from TRBV4-2 and TRBJ1-4; D may be TRBD1 (5 bases). Germline V lookup: CDR1 LGHNA, CDR2 YNFKEQ. This CDR3 has 14 residues. V dropped 1 base and J dropped 8 bases, with 11 bases sitting between them.